The 27 T cell receptor beta chains below were found in one sample sequenced in a study of radiotherapy plus CTLA-4 blockade in lung cancer. Assay used: immunoSEQ multiplex PCR; TCRdb lists only in-frame clones, some missing. The repertoire includes about 12,000 clones, around 80% of them detected once, and approximately 30% sits in the top ten. Sequenced material: peripheral blood, taken from a patient treated with radiotherapy plus ipilimumab. All receptors derive from a human donor with non-small cell lung cancer that progressed on radiotherapy plus ipilimumab.

The gene calls are TRBV4-1 and TRBJ1-3; TRBD1 is a possible D gene (5 bases). V lost 2 bases and J 4 bases, leaving 12 bases between the germline ends. CDR3 length equals 15 residues. CDR1 is MGHRA and CDR2 is YSYEKL in the germline V gene. CDR3 region: CASSQPIGTGNTIYF. DNA of the CDR3: TGCGCCAGCAGCCAACCCATAGGGACGGGAAACACCATATATTTT.

CDR3 nucleotide sequence: TGTGCCAGCAGCTTGGTAGGGGCAGGGGCCCCTAACTATGGCTACACCTTC. It translates to CASSLVGAGAPNYGYTF. This sequence joins TRBV7-8 and TRBJ1-2, with D maybe TRBD1 (6 bases). The CDR3 contains 17 residues. V lost 3 bases to trimming and J lost 0 bases, with 17 bases between them. Per the germline V gene, CDR1 is SGHVS and CDR2 is FQNEAQ.

The rearrangement links TRBV11-3 to TRBJ2-1; TRBD2 might be the D (6 bases). V was clipped by 3 bases and J by 0 bases, with 12 bases between them. This CDR3 has 16 residues. The germline gives CDR1 SGHNT, CDR2 YENEEA. The DNA for the CDR3 is TGTGCCAGCAGCTTGGGCCGGGGGACCTCCTACAATGAGCAGTTCTTC. Translated, it gives CASSLGRGTSYNEQFF.

This chain uses TRBV5-8 with TRBJ1-4; 10 bases match TRBD1. CDR3 size: 15 residues. Germline values: CDR1 SGHTS, CDR2 YDEGEE. Trimming took 6 bases from V and 5 from J; bases not matched to a gene: 7. CDR3 in DNA: TGTGCCAGCACCCAAGGACAGGGGGGAAATGAAAAACTGTTTTTT. The encoded protein is CASTQGQGGNEKLFF.

This clone was counted once. V usage is TRBV6-6 and J usage is TRBJ1-1; a possible D gene is TRBD1 (6 bases). There are 14 residues in the CDR3. Trimming cost V 0 bases and J 3 bases, with 8 bases left between them. Germline V gene lookup returns CDR1 MNHNY and CDR2 SVGAGI (reference sequence). As DNA, the CDR3 is TGTGCCAGCAGTTACTCGGGGGCGGACACTGAAGCTTTCTTT. It translates to CASSYSGADTEAFF.

V and J are TRBV19 and TRBJ2-2; TRBD1 matches at 7 bases. The germline gives CDR1 LNHDA, CDR2 SQIVND (reference sequence). This CDR3 spans 15 amino acids. V trimming: 4 bases; J trimming: 5 bases; junction bases outside the gene matches: 7. The CDR3 loop reads CASSTDRAGTGELFF. DNA of the CDR3: TGTGCCAGTAGTACCGACAGGGCAGGAACCGGGGAGCTGTTTTTT.

V usage is TRBV5-1 and J usage is TRBJ2-2; the match to TRBD1 covers 7 bases. The V and J ends lost 4 bases and 1 base, in that order; junction bases with no gene match: 1. CDR3 length: 14 amino acids. Germline CDR1 reads SGHRS; CDR2 reads YFSETQ. CDR3 sequence reads: CASSRDRNTGELFF. CDR3 bases: TGCGCCAGCAGCCGGGACAGGAACACCGGGGAGCTGTTTTTT.

The J gene is TRBJ1-1, the V gene TRBV27; D is uncertain. With 5 bases removed from V and 4 bases from J, the gap between germline ends came to 11 bases. CDR1 and CDR2 (germline): MNHEY, SMNVEV (reference sequence). This CDR3 is built from 13 residues. Written as DNA, the CDR3 is TGTGCCAGCAGTGTCACCCTGGGCACTGAAGCTTTCTTT. Amino acids: CASSVTLGTEAFF.

The chain has TRBV9 and TRBJ2-7; D possibly corresponds to TRBD1 (5 bases). CDR1 and CDR2 (germline): SGDLS, YYNGEE. Between the trimmed V and J ends, which lost 0 bases and 6 bases, there was a span of 7 bases. There are 12 residues in the CDR3. The CDR3 DNA reads TGTGCCAGCAGCGTAGGAGACAGCGAGCAGTACTTC. The encoded protein is CASSVGDSEQYF.

This CDR3 reads CASSLGQGVSYEQYF. In DNA form, the CDR3 reads TGCGCCAGCAGCTTAGGGCAGGGGGTCTCCTACGAGCAGTACTTC. The chain combines TRBV5-1 with TRBJ2-7, with 7 bases fitting TRBD1. The length of the CDR3 is 15 residues. Germline loops: CDR1 SGHRS, CDR2 YFSETQ. V lost 2 bases and J lost 0; bases outside the gene matches: 5.

The rearrangement joins TRBV7-2 to TRBJ2-2; D gene uncertain. V lost 2 bases, J lost 7 bases, and 5 bases lay in between. From germline, CDR1 is SGHTA and CDR2 FQGNSA. There are 12 residues in the CDR3. This CDR3 reads CASSLYLGELFF. The CDR3 DNA reads as TGTGCCAGCAGCTTATACCTCGGGGAGCTGTTTTTT.

The chain uses TRBV6-1 and TRBJ2-7, with D hard to call. This CDR3 has 14 amino acids. The V gene lost 5 bases and the J gene lost 2 bases, with 13 bases spanning the gap. Germline loops: CDR1 MNHNS, CDR2 SASEGT. The CDR3 region is CASSSPGLTYEQYF. Here the CDR3 DNA reads TGTGCCAGCAGTTCACCGGGCCTCACCTACGAGCAGTACTTC.

The genes are TRBV6-4 and TRBJ2-1; 8 bases map to TRBD2. Germline trimming cut 0 bases from V and 8 bases from J; bases unmatched to any gene: 6. Germline lookup yields CDR1 MRHNA and CDR2 SNTAGT. The CDR3 extends over 15 amino acids. CDR3 nucleotide sequence: TGTGCCAGCAGTGACTCCGGGACTAGGGGCGATGAGCAGTTCTTC. As protein: CASSDSGTRGDEQFF.

This chain uses TRBV18 with TRBJ1-4; tentatively, D is TRBD1 (5 bases). The germline gives CDR1 KGHSH, CDR2 LQKENI. This CDR3 contains 16 residues. V lost 3 bases and J lost 5, with 16 bases in between. The CDR3 nucleotides are TGTGCCAGCTCACCTCTCCGGGGACGGCTCAATGAAAAACTGTTTTTT. This codes for CASSPLRGRLNEKLFF.

This clone was seen a few times. The chain combines TRBV15 with TRBJ1-1; TRBD1 matches at 7 bases. Germline V gene data show CDR1 as LNHNV and CDR2 as YYDKDF (reference sequence). J was trimmed by 6 bases and V by 0 bases; bases with no gene match: 10. This CDR3 is built from 16 residues. CDR3 nucleotides: TGTGCCACCAGCAGAGATTGGGGCCAGGGGGAGGCTGAAGCTTTCTTT. Translation: CATSRDWGQGEAEAFF.

This rearrangement joins TRBV27 to TRBJ1-1; weak D call: TRBD1 (5 bases). The germline gives CDR1 MNHEY, CDR2 SMNVEV (reference sequence). This CDR3 is built from 13 residues. V was clipped by 3 bases and J by 0 bases, with 5 bases between them. Here the CDR3 reads CASSLGLNTEAFF. As DNA, the CDR3 is TGTGCCAGCAGTTTGGGACTGAACACTGAAGCTTTCTTT.

This rearrangement joins TRBV4-2 to TRBJ2-3; the match to TRBD2 covers 8 bases. V shed 4 bases and J 6 bases; nucleotides not matched to a gene: 12. The length of the CDR3 is 16 residues. The germline gives CDR1 LGHNA, CDR2 YNFKEQ. CDR3 nucleotides: TGTGCCAGCAGCCCCACGTCGGGGGGGTCAGGTGATACGCAGTATTTT. Protein product: CASSPTSGGSGDTQYF.

This clone has just one count. The chain employs TRBV5-1 and TRBJ2-5; maybe TRBD2 (5 bases). Germline V CDR1 and CDR2: SGHRS, YFSETQ. Trimming took off 4 bases at V and 4 bases at J, with 5 bases between the two ends. The CDR3 runs to 11 residues. The CDR3, as DNA: TGCGCCAGCAGCGGAGGAGAGACCCAGTACTTC. Translated: CASSGGETQYF.

The chain is built from TRBV9 and TRBJ1-3, with D possibly matching TRBD1 (6 bases). V gave up 6 bases and J gave up 3 bases, with 13 bases separating them. The CDR3 runs to 14 residues. Germline V gene lookup returns CDR1 SGDLS and CDR2 YYNGEE. For the CDR3, the DNA is TGTGCCAGCACCCGAACAGGGTTTGGAAACACCATATATTTT. Its protein is CASTRTGFGNTIYF.

This clone turned up a few times. DNA of the CDR3: TGTGCCAGCTCACCACCAGGGGGGAGTATCAATCAGCCCCAGCATTTT. Encoded protein: CASSPPGGSINQPQHF. The chain has TRBV18 and TRBJ1-5; D may be TRBD1 (6 bases). V lost 0 bases to trimming and J lost 3 bases, with 12 bases between them. The CDR3 totals 16 residues. Germline V gene sequence: CDR1 KGHSH, CDR2 LQKENI.

This rearrangement joins TRBV5-4 to TRBJ2-5; the D is unclear. The CDR3 has 15 residues. CDR1 and CDR2 from the germline V gene are SGHNT and YYREEE (reference sequence). Trimming took 4 bases from V and 2 from J, leaving 15 bases between them. CDR3 in DNA: TGTGCCAGCAGCCCATCGGGTCGGATTCAAGAGACCCAGTACTTC. Translating gives CASSPSGRIQETQYF.

This sequence joins TRBV20-1 and TRBJ1-4; no firm D call. V dropped 2 bases and J dropped 10 bases, with 8 bases sitting between them. The CDR3 contains 11 residues. The V gene's germline CDR1 is DFQATT and CDR2 SNEGSKA (reference sequence). In DNA form, the CDR3 reads TGCAGTGCTAGATCCGGCTTAAAACTGTTTTTT. Its protein is CSARSGLKLFF.

This clone was observed a single time. This chain uses TRBV6-6 with TRBJ2-5, with 9 bases identical to TRBD2. The CDR3 totals 15 residues. Germline V gives CDR1 MNHNY, CDR2 SVGAGI (reference sequence). Trimming removed 8 bases from V and 2 bases from J; junction bases left unmatched: 9. The CDR3 spells CASLHSSGVQETQYF. The CDR3 nucleotides read TGTGCCAGCCTTCATTCTAGCGGGGTTCAAGAGACCCAGTACTTC.

The chain uses TRBV19 and TRBJ2-5; 10 nucleotides line up with TRBD1. This CDR3 comprises 15 residues. Germline trimming cut 4 bases from V and 5 bases from J; bases unmatched to any gene: 7. Germline CDR1 reads LNHDA; CDR2 reads SQIVND (reference sequence). CDR3 residues: CASSTGQGGLETQYF. The CDR3, as DNA: TGTGCCAGTAGTACTGGACAGGGGGGACTGGAGACCCAGTACTTC. The full variable domain, completed using reference TRBV19 and TRBJ2-5, is DGGITQSPKYLFRKEGQNVTLSCEQNLNHDAMYWYRQDPGQGLRLIYYSQIVNDFQKGDIAEGYSVSREKKESFPLTVTSAQKNPTAFYLCASSTGQGGLETQYFGPGTRLLVL.

By sample share, this clone is large. CDR3 in amino acids: CASSLDAGGTDTQYF. CDR3 DNA: TGTGCCAGCAGCTTAGACGCGGGGGGCACAGATACGCAGTATTTT. The V call is TRBV7-2, the J call TRBJ2-3; 7 bases are shared with TRBD2. CDR3 length equals 15 residues. J gave up 1 base and V 1 base, and 2 bases lay outside the gene matches. The germline V gene has CDR1 SGHTA and CDR2 FQGNSA. Combining the CDR3 with reference TRBV7-2 and TRBJ2-3 gives the whole variable domain GAGVSQSPSNKVTEKGKDVELRCDPISGHTALYWYRQSLGQGLEFLIYFQGNSAPDKSGLPSDRFSAERTGGSVSTLTIQRTQQEDSAVYLCASSLDAGGTDTQYFGPGTRLTVL.

This clone was observed a single time. This rearrangement joins TRBV6-5 to TRBJ1-2; D is possibly TRBD1 (5 bases). CDR1 is MNHEY, CDR2 SVGAGI, per germline. This CDR3 has 14 residues. V lost 7 bases and J 5 bases, leaving 17 bases between the germline ends. The CDR3 loop is CASTPLTVLYGYTF. CDR3 in DNA: TGTGCCAGCACGCCACTGACAGTTCTTTATGGCTACACCTTC.

The genes are TRBV6-1 and TRBJ2-4, with D tentatively TRBD1 (6 bases). This CDR3 region has 16 residues. CDR1 MNHNS and CDR2 SASEGT come from the germline V gene. The germline V and J ends were trimmed by 4 bases and 3 bases, with 16 bases remaining between them. This CDR3 is CASSAGQVIVKNIQYF. The CDR3 DNA sequence: TGTGCCAGCAGTGCGGGACAAGTAATCGTCAAAAACATTCAGTACTTC.